The text below deals with one TCR beta chain. The specificity of this receptor is unknown. Within one base of it there is no much larger clone, and no base qualities were kept. The donors belonged to the validation cohort of about 120 subjects, which was separate from the 666-subject first cohort. The data were taken from a study of cytomegalovirus exposure and HLA in healthy donors (dated by TCRdb to about 2017). For the study in its entirety: According to a later analysis, the 120 or so validation repertoires were produced on the same platform as the 666 repertoires of the first cohort. Along with the 666-subject first cohort, a separate validation cohort of around 110 different subjects was used. The aim of the study was to test whether cataloging public T cell receptors could identify signatures of past pathogen exposure. The study combined high-throughput TCR immunosequencing, statistical association of individual TCRs with disease status, and machine learning to predict cytomegalovirus infection status. Study-wide findings and limitations: Most TCR sequences were observed very rarely across donors, whereas some public TCRs were present in many individuals. The classifier was reported to diagnose cytomegalovirus status with high specificity and sensitivity in both the original cohort and the validation cohort. In vitro tests confirmed that three of the cytomegalovirus-associated TCR beta chains recognize cytomegalovirus antigens. The study listed 164 TCR beta chains as associated with cytomegalovirus. The validation cohort had no HLA typing available for a later analysis, so co-occurrence within that cohort was assessed over all 120 or so repertoires. It was suggested by the authors that the approach could potentially be generalized to other disease states and immunological phenotypes. Subsequent analysis determined that TCRs grouped into clusters in the first cohort also showed a tendency toward co-occurrence across the approximately 110 validation repertoires, and 94% of cluster scores exceeded 0.

Trimming leaves V shorter by 3 bases and J shorter by 8 bases, with the junction holding 7 bases beyond the gene matches. Looking up the germline V gene yields CDR1 SGHTA and CDR2 FQGTGA. The CDR3 holds 16 amino acids from the cysteine to the phenylalanine. Kept here is only the CDR3 DNA, which spans 48 bases and is read in frame from base 1. The library was produced with the immunoSEQ multiplex PCR assay. The paper's processing steps were these. A statistical classification framework was developed to diagnose cytomegalovirus status using the catalog of TCR beta chain sequences. TCRdb stores this immuneACCESS table with in-frame sequences only. Part of the clones is absent; in the studies checked, under half of the shortfall reflects unresolved V genes, and no reason is known for the rest. V and J calls plus clone size are reproduced from that table; the DNA served to infer D and trimming. For this sample there are hundreds of thousands of clones; roughly 89% appear just once. The ten largest account for about 0.8% of the sample.

The rearrangement joined TRBV7-3 to TRBJ2-1, with 13 middle bases fitting TRBD2. The sequence was obtained from a woman under 30 in good health and CMV-seronegative. Input material: PBMCs. The CDR3: CASSLSGTSGIHEQFF. The DNA reads as follows: TGTGCCAGCAGCTTGTCCGGGACTAGCGGGATCCATGAGCAGTTCTTC.